This T cell receptor (beta chain) was retrieved from a study of early T cells in non-severe SARS-CoV-2 infection. Overall study: The chains were unpaired, and the sequenced material was bulk RNA from unsorted whole blood.

With regard to this clonotype: The antigen remains unidentified.

Study-wide findings and caveats: Lookups in VDJdb leaned toward anti-spike CD8 responses and missed private and CD4 specificities.

Germline loops: CDR1 SNHLY, CDR2 FYNNEI. The V gene end was trimmed by 7 bases and the J gene end by 3 bases; junction bases not matched to a gene: 5. This CDR3 is built from 15 residues. Tagging with unique molecular identifiers was applied to individual cDNA molecules. One entry per CDR3 protein results from TCRdb running MiXCR on the 5' RACE reads. The table records about 120,000 distinct CDR3 sequences, approximately 12% of them present only once. This chain joins TRBV2 and TRBJ1-5; 11 nucleotides match TRBD1. The receptor's source is an adult who was a healthcare worker with PCR-confirmed SARS-CoV-2 infection or an uninfected control (not recorded which). The material sequenced was whole blood, taken at baseline. CDR3 region: CASTEGQGDNQPQHF. CDR3 nucleotides: TGTGCCAGCACCGAGGGACAGGGGGACAATCAGCCCCAGCATTTT.